Listed below are T cell receptor beta chains from one sample, sequenced in a study of CD4+ T cells in melanoma. Profiling relied on immunoSEQ multiplex PCR, and the TCRdb table lists in-frame clones only, not all of them. Of approximately 4,900 clones in the sample, roughly three fifths were seen once. The sequencing sample was made of cells from a culture (not recorded whether cultured in vitro). The source of these receptors is a human donor with melanoma. Both conserved end residues are part of each CDR3. A D gene is named only where the DNA matches it firmly. The listing skips clone size in some rows; elsewhere it reads once, few, many or a size class.

clone_size,v_call,j_call,d_call,cdr3_nt,cdr3_aa
few,TRBV3-1/TRBV3-2,TRBJ2-7,.,TGTGCCAGCAGCCAAGAAAGGTGGAGGGGGAACGAGCAGTACTTC,CASSQERWRGNEQYF
once,TRBV5-1,TRBJ2-1,.,TGCGCCAGCAGCTTGGGCCAGCCTGGGGATGAGCAGTTCTTC,CASSLGQPGDEQFF
.,TRBV9,TRBJ2-1,TRBD2,TGTGCCAGCAGCGTAAGCGGGGTCGCGGAGGGAGAGCAGTTCTTC,CASSVSGVAEGEQFF
.,TRBV10-2,TRBJ2-1,TRBD2,TGCGCCAGCAGGAGCACCCGTAGCGGGGGGGCGAATGAGCAGTTCTTC,CASRSTRSGGANEQFF
.,TRBV10-2,TRBJ1-1,TRBD1,TGCGCCAGCACCGGGACAGGGGGCGCGGGCACTGAAGCTTTCTTT,CASTGTGGAGTEAFF
few,TRBV6-6,TRBJ1-5,.,TGTGCCAGCAGTTACACGGGTCGTAATCAGCCCCAGCATTTT,CASSYTGRNQPQHF
.,TRBV19,TRBJ1-4,TRBD1,TGTGCCACCACCCCCTCCCGGGACAGGCTTAATGAAAAACTGTTTTTT,CATTPSRDRLNEKLFF
.,TRBV5-1,TRBJ2-5,TRBD1,TGCGCCAGCAGATCCGGACAGGTAGAGACCCAGTACTTC,CASRSGQVETQYF
.,TRBV2,TRBJ2-7,TRBD2,TGTGCCAGCAGTGAACGCGGGGAGGGATCCTACGAGCAGTACTTC,CASSERGEGSYEQYF
.,TRBV7-2,TRBJ1-5,.,TGTGCCAGCAGCCAGACAGGAGACAATCAGCCCCAGCATTTT,CASSQTGDNQPQHF
.,TRBV6-5,TRBJ2-7,.,TGTGCCAGCAGTTACTTGCCAACCCGAGGCAACGAGCAGTACTTC,CASSYLPTRGNEQYF
medium-sized,TRBV9,TRBJ2-7,.,TGTGCCAGCAGCGAGGGGGGCGGGGTCCCGTACGAGCAGTACTTC,CASSEGGGVPYEQYF
few,TRBV6-6,TRBJ2-7,TRBD1,TGTGCCAGCACTCAACACCGGGACAGCGAGCAGTACTTC,CASTQHRDSEQYF
.,TRBV6-5,TRBJ2-5,.,TGTGCCAGCAGTCCAAGTTCCTCTGGGGAGACCCAGTACTTC,CASSPSSSGETQYF
.,TRBV19,TRBJ1-5,.,TGTGCCAGTAGTGCAACGAATAGCAATCAGCCCCAGCATTTT,CASSATNSNQPQHF
medium-sized,TRBV4-2,TRBJ1-3,.,TGTGCCAGCAGCCAAGAGGACAGAGCTGGAAACACCATATATTTT,CASSQEDRAGNTIYF
few,TRBV6-6,TRBJ2-2,.,TGTGCCAGCAGTTACGGGAGAGAAACCGGGGAGCTGTTTTTT,CASSYGRETGELFF
.,TRBV6-2/TRBV6-3,TRBJ2-3,TRBD1,TGTGCCAGCAGTTACCTCCCCGGGGACAGGGGCTTGACAGATACGCAGTATTTT,CASSYLPGDRGLTDTQYF
.,TRBV7-9,TRBJ2-3,.,TGTGCCAGCAGCTTAAGGACACCCGGGGATACGCAGTATTTT,CASSLRTPGDTQYF
.,TRBV5-6,TRBJ1-1,.,TGTGCCAGCAGCTTGGGCACTGGGACTGAAGCTTTCTTT,CASSLGTGTEAFF
.,TRBV28,TRBJ2-5,.,TGTGCCAGCAGTTTACGGGGGGAGACCCAGTACTTC,CASSLRGETQYF
.,TRBV5-6,TRBJ2-1,TRBD2,TGTGCCAGCAGCCCGACGCGGGGGATTGGCTACAATGAGCAGTTCTTC,CASSPTRGIGYNEQFF
.,TRBV4-1,TRBJ2-2,.,TGCGCCAGCAGCCAATTAGTAGGGTCCTCCCGACAGGTCACCGGGGAGCTGTTTTTT,CASSQLVGSSRQVTGELFF
.,TRBV7-2,TRBJ1-1,.,TGTGCCAGCAGCTTAAGTACATTCTCTGAAGCTTTCTTT,CASSLSTFSEAFF
.,TRBV7-2,TRBJ1-1,.,TGTGCCAGCAGCCGAGAAGGCGGCACTGAAGCTTTCTTT,CASSREGGTEAFF
.,TRBV7-9,TRBJ2-1,TRBD2,TGTGCCAGCAGCTCATCGGGACTAGCGGGGGTCAATGAGCAGTTCTTC,CASSSSGLAGVNEQFF
few,TRBV4-1,TRBJ1-5,.,TGCGCCAGCAGCCAAGTATGGGGAATTAGCAATCAGCCCCAGCATTTT,CASSQVWGISNQPQHF
medium-sized,TRBV19,TRBJ2-1,.,TGTGCCAGTAGGTCACGCCCTAAGGGGGGTTCCTACAATGAGCAGTTCTTC,CASRSRPKGGSYNEQFF
.,TRBV7-8,TRBJ2-3,.,TGTGCCAGCAGCTTAGCAGACAGGATAAAAACAGATACGCAGTATTTT,CASSLADRIKTDTQYF
.,TRBV12-3/TRBV12-4,TRBJ1-2,.,TGTGCCAGCAGTTTTTCACTTCCCGATGGCTACACCTTC,CASSFSLPDGYTF
.,TRBV2,TRBJ1-1,.,TGTGCCAGCATGCTTGAAGCTTTCTTT,CASMLEAFF
.,TRBV27,TRBJ2-1,TRBD2,TGTGCCAGCAGTCTGGGACTAGCGGGGGACTACAATGAGCAGTTCTTC,CASSLGLAGDYNEQFF
.,TRBV7-9,TRBJ2-3,.,TGTGCCAGCAGCTTAACACACGGAAGCACAGATACGCAGTATTTT,CASSLTHGSTDTQYF
.,TRBV9,TRBJ2-7,TRBD2,TGTGCCAGCAGCGTGGGACTAAGTCCCGACGAGCAGTACTTC,CASSVGLSPDEQYF
few,TRBV7-9,TRBJ1-1,.,TGTGCCAGCAGCTTGGTACAGGATTCTGAAGCTTTCTTT,CASSLVQDSEAFF